One and the same sample provided the 29 T cell receptor beta chains below, sequenced in a study of shared clonotypes between healthy human individuals. The assay was immunoSEQ multiplex PCR, and TCRdb's table has in-frame clones only and misses some. The sample shows 2,500,000 or so clones, more than 85% of them seen only once. Sequenced input: naive CD4+ T cells from PBMCs. This sample's subset: CD45RA+ positively selected. The receptor set was obtained from a man aged 18 to 30 in good health. Some clones in this sample may be carry-over from other donors' samples.

The J gene is TRBJ1-5, the V gene TRBV18, with 9 bases lining up with TRBD1. The CDR3 contains 14 residues. The germline V gene has CDR1 KGHSH and CDR2 LQKENI. J was trimmed by 9 bases and V by 5 bases; bases with no gene match: 8. The CDR3 DNA follows: TGTGCCAGCTCATCCGACAGGGGGGTATCGCCCCAGCATTTT. As protein: CASSSDRGVSPQHF.

This chain uses TRBV7-9 with TRBJ1-5, with D possibly matching TRBD1 (5 bases). This CDR3 has 17 amino acids. Germline CDR1 and CDR2: SEHNR and FQNEAQ (reference sequence). V lost 0 bases and J 6 bases, leaving 18 bases between the germline ends. Here the CDR3 reads CASSLAGDSQGPQPQHF. CDR3 DNA sequence: TGTGCCAGCAGCTTAGCGGGGGATTCGCAGGGTCCTCAGCCCCAGCATTTT. Drawing the rest from reference TRBV7-9 and TRBJ1-5, the complete variable domain is DTGVSQNPRHKITKRGQNVTFRCDPISEHNRLYWYRQTLGQGPEFLTYFQNEAQLEKSRLLSDRFSAERPKGSFSTLEIQRTEQGDSAMYLCASSLAGDSQGPQPQHFGDGTRLSIL.

This clone was seen a handful of times. The V call is TRBV7-9, the J call TRBJ1-1; D unclear. This CDR3 region has 14 residues. Germline loops: CDR1 SEHNR, CDR2 FQNEAQ (reference sequence). The V end lost 2 bases, the J end lost 3 bases, and 10 bases lay between the germline ends. The DNA for the CDR3 is TGTGCCAGCAGCTTAATCGTCCGCGACACTGAAGCTTTCTTT. Translation gives CASSLIVRDTEAFF.

V and J are TRBV7-6 and TRBJ1-3; TRBD1 agrees at 8 bases. Germline lookup yields CDR1 SGHVS and CDR2 FNYEAQ. The CDR3 is made up of 16 amino acids. J gave up 1 base and V 4 bases, and 6 bases lay outside the gene matches. The CDR3 region has the DNA TGTGCCAGCAGCTCGGACAGGGAATGGTCTGGAAACACCATATATTTT. Translating gives CASSSDREWSGNTIYF.

The table lists this clone with a few counts. V and J are TRBV2 and TRBJ2-7; the D gene is possibly TRBD1 (5 bases). The CDR3 covers 13 residues. Per the germline V gene, CDR1 is SNHLY and CDR2 is FYNNEI. The V end lost 7 bases, the J end lost 2 bases, and 12 bases lay between the germline ends. For the CDR3, the DNA is TGTGCCAGCACTAAGGACACGACCTACGAGCAGTACTTC. Its translation: CASTKDTTYEQYF.

This clone occurred once. The rearrangement joins TRBV6-5 to TRBJ2-2; D gene ambiguous. The CDR3 loop spans 12 amino acids. V gave up 4 bases and J gave up 5 bases, with 5 bases separating them. Germline CDR1 MNHEY, CDR2 SVGAGI. The CDR3 region has the DNA TGTGCCAGCAGTTCCCCTACCGGGGAGCTGTTTTTT. Residues: CASSSPTGELFF.

V and J are TRBV7-2 and TRBJ2-5, with TRBD1 matching over 10 bases. V lost 3 bases and J lost 5; bases outside the gene matches: 3. CDR1 is SGHTA, CDR2 FQGNSA, per germline. This CDR3 has 14 residues. The DNA for the CDR3 is TGTGCCAGCAGCTTCGGGACAGGGGCGGAGACCCAGTACTTC. Its translation: CASSFGTGAETQYF.

This clone was seen just once. The V and J genes are TRBV9 and TRBJ2-2; 7 bases agree with TRBD2. CDR1 is SGDLS, CDR2 YYNGEE, per germline. This CDR3 contains 14 residues. V lost 5 bases, J lost 4 bases, and 5 bases stayed unmatched. In DNA form, the CDR3 reads TGTGCCAGCAGTAGGGGAGGGAGCACCGGGGAGCTGTTTTTT. Its translation is CASSRGGSTGELFF.

V usage is TRBV30 and J usage is TRBJ2-7, with a weak D call TRBD2 (5 bases). The CDR3 is made up of 14 amino acids. Germline V gives CDR1 GTSNPN, CDR2 SVGIG (reference sequence). Between the trimmed V and J ends, which lost 3 bases and 6 bases, there was a span of 18 bases. CDR3 protein: CAWRLAGIAGEQYF. The CDR3 coding sequence is TGTGCCTGGAGACTGGCCGGGATCGCAGGCGAGCAGTACTTC.

The CDR3 coding sequence is TGTGCCAGCAGATGGATTTGGGACAGGGGCGAAAAACTGTTTTTT. Protein sequence: CASRWIWDRGEKLFF. J is TRBJ1-4 and V is TRBV5-8, with TRBD1 matching over 10 bases. The CDR3 has 15 amino acids. The V gene end was trimmed by 5 bases and the J gene end by 8 bases; junction bases not matched to a gene: 9. CDR1 and CDR2 (germline): SGHTS, YDEGEE.

This clone was seen just once. CDR3 sequence: CASSSDPRWGVEQFF. The CDR3, as DNA: TGTGCCAGCAGCTCAGATCCTAGATGGGGTGTGGAGCAGTTCTTC. The chain links TRBV7-9 to TRBJ2-1, with D hard to call. The CDR3 length is 15 residues. Looked up from germline, CDR1 is SEHNR and CDR2 is FQNEAQ (reference sequence). The ends were cut back, 4 bases at V and 10 bases at J, with 20 bases in the middle.

In this sample, this clone turned up once. The V gene is TRBV5-1, the J gene TRBJ1-1; possible D gene TRBD1, 5 bases. Trimming left V 2 bases short and J 9 bases short, with 11 bases between. Germline CDR1 and CDR2: SGHRS and YFSETQ. The CDR3 spans 12 residues. In nucleotides, the CDR3 is TGCGCCAGCAGCTTCCGGGACGTGAAAGCTTTCTTT. As protein: CASSFRDVKAFF.

V is TRBV10-3 and J is TRBJ1-5, with D possibly being TRBD1 (5 bases). The V gene's germline CDR1 is ENHRY and CDR2 SYGVKD. This CDR3 is built from 15 residues. Trimming took off 0 bases at V and 5 bases at J, with 11 bases between the two ends. DNA for the CDR3: TGTGCCATCAGTGAGTCCACCGTGGGGCATCAGCCCCAGCATTTT. As protein: CAISESTVGHQPQHF.

The chain couples TRBV9 to TRBJ1-4, with a tentative D call TRBD1 (5 bases). V was cut by 3 bases and J by 8 bases, with 17 bases left in between. Germline lookup yields CDR1 SGDLS and CDR2 YYNGEE. CDR3 size: 15 residues. DNA for the CDR3: TGTGCCAGCAGCGCTACACGCGGGGGAGGGGAAAAACTGTTTTTT. As protein: CASSATRGGGEKLFF.

Of note for this clone: The sample has other DNA sequences that encode this CDR3 too. V and J are TRBV19 and TRBJ2-3, with D tentatively TRBD1 (5 bases). Germline V gives CDR1 LNHDA, CDR2 SQIVND (reference sequence). The CDR3 sequence is 14 residues long. V dropped 3 bases and J dropped 5 bases, with 12 bases sitting between them. The CDR3, as DNA: TGTGCCAGTAGTATCAACAGGAGAGGAGATACGCAGTATTTT. Translating gives CASSINRRGDTQYF.

The V call is TRBV11-2, the J call TRBJ2-4; D remains unclear. The ends were cut back, 1 base at V and 1 base at J, with 14 bases in the middle. Germline-derived CDR1 and CDR2 are SGHAT and FQNNGV. This CDR3 is built from 17 residues. CDR3 sequence reads: CASSLARGSTAKNIQYF. The CDR3 nucleotides are TGTGCCAGCAGCTTAGCCCGAGGTTCCACCGCCAAAAACATTCAGTACTTC.

This clone was found many times. The J gene is TRBJ2-1, the V gene TRBV18, with 8 bases fitting TRBD2. The CDR3 contains 16 residues. Germline loops: CDR1 KGHSH, CDR2 LQKENI. V lost 3 bases, J lost 10 bases, and 14 bases stayed unmatched. The CDR3 sequence is CASSPLAGPNRGEQFF. The CDR3 bases are TGTGCCAGCTCACCTTTAGCGGGACCCAATCGGGGGGAGCAGTTCTTC.

This rearrangement joins TRBV28 to TRBJ1-4, with D possibly being TRBD1 (6 bases). Germline V CDR1 and CDR2: MDHEN, SYDVKM. The CDR3 spans 15 residues. The germline V and J ends were trimmed by 7 bases and 0 bases, with 12 bases remaining between them. CDR3 loop: CASIQGGATNEKLFF. The CDR3 coding sequence is TGTGCCAGCATCCAAGGGGGTGCAACTAATGAAAAACTGTTTTTT.

This chain connects TRBV5-5 to TRBJ1-1, with 9 bases matching TRBD1. The CDR3 has 16 residues. Germline trimming cut 4 bases from V and 0 bases from J; bases unmatched to any gene: 7. Germline lookup yields CDR1 SGHKS and CDR2 YYEKEE (reference sequence). This CDR3 is CASSPGTGLVNTEAFF. CDR3 DNA: TGTGCCAGCAGCCCCGGGACAGGGCTAGTGAACACTGAAGCTTTCTTT.

This rearrangement joins TRBV13 to TRBJ1-4; D is uncertain. The CDR3 loop spans 12 amino acids. V lost 7 bases and J lost 4, with 7 bases in between. Germline lookup yields CDR1 PRHDT and CDR2 FYEKMQ (reference sequence). The CDR3 reads CASNYNNEKLFF. The CDR3 nucleotides are TGTGCCAGCAACTATAATAATGAAAAACTGTTTTTT.

This clone was found a few times. V is TRBV28 and J is TRBJ1-5, with D tentatively TRBD1 (5 bases). Trimming stripped 6 bases from V and 4 bases from J, with 16 bases between. The CDR3 is 15 amino acids. Germline CDR1 is MDHEN and CDR2 is SYDVKM. The DNA of the CDR3 is TGTGCCAGCAGCGACGCCGGGGGAACAAATCAGCCCCAGCATTTT. Its protein is CASSDAGGTNQPQHF.

To note about this clone: Other DNA sequences in the same sample also yield this CDR3. The genes are TRBV28 and TRBJ1-2, with D tentatively TRBD1 (5 bases). The germline CDR1 and CDR2 sequences are MDHEN and SYDVKM. The CDR3 covers 13 residues. Trimming shortened V by 5 bases and J by 1 base, and 8 bases separated the two germline ends. CDR3: CASSLQGNYGYTF. CDR3 coding DNA: TGTGCCAGCAGTCTGCAGGGTAACTATGGCTACACCTTC.

This rearrangement joins TRBV14 to TRBJ1-2; D uncertain. The CDR3 covers 14 residues. Per the germline V gene, CDR1 is SGHDN and CDR2 is FVKESK. The V gene lost 4 bases and the J gene lost 7 bases, with 16 bases spanning the gap. The CDR3 loop reads CASSPPDHIFGYTF. For the CDR3, the DNA is TGTGCCAGCAGCCCACCCGACCACATTTTTGGCTACACCTTC.

This chain connects TRBV29-1 to TRBJ2-2; the match to TRBD2 covers 13 bases. V was pared by 6 bases and J by 6 bases, with 10 bases of the junction left unmatched. The CDR3 is 16 amino acids. Germline-derived CDR1 and CDR2 are SQVTM and ANQGSEA. As DNA, the CDR3 is TGCAGCGTACGCGGACTAGCGGGAGTTGGGGCCGGGGAGCTGTTTTTT. Translated, it gives CSVRGLAGVGAGELFF.

The chain has TRBV28 and TRBJ1-1; the match to TRBD1 covers 10 bases. Germline V CDR1 and CDR2: MDHEN, SYDVKM. The CDR3 extends over 15 amino acids. Trimming at V came to 4 bases and at J to 4 bases, leaving 6 bases not matched to a gene. The CDR3 is CASSSPGQGSTEAFF. CDR3 in DNA: TGTGCCAGCAGTTCGCCGGGACAGGGGAGCACTGAAGCTTTCTTT.

This chain uses TRBV30 with TRBJ2-6; maybe TRBD1 (6 bases). Germline V lookup: CDR1 GTSNPN, CDR2 SVGIG (reference sequence). CDR3 length: 15 amino acids. The ends were cut back, 2 bases at V and 0 bases at J, with 8 bases in the middle. In DNA, the CDR3 is TGTGCCTGGAGTACAGGGAACTCTGGGGCCAACGTCCTGACTTTC. Residues: CAWSTGNSGANVLTF.

The CDR3 sequence is CASSVAQRKETQYF. The CDR3 DNA is TGCGCCAGCAGCGTGGCTCAACGAAAGGAGACCCAGTACTTC. The V call is TRBV5-1, the J call TRBJ2-5; D is unclear. With 4 bases removed from V and 5 bases from J, the gap between germline ends came to 15 bases. Germline-derived CDR1 and CDR2 are SGHRS and YFSETQ. This CDR3 region has 14 residues.

The rearrangement links TRBV6-5 to TRBJ2-5; 13 bases match TRBD2. Gene TRBJ2-7 matches the end of the DNA better, so the J call may be wrong. The CDR3 has 13 residues. CDR1 MNHEY and CDR2 SVGAGI come from the germline V gene. The chain's CDR3 is CATGTSGTYEQYF. The CDR3 DNA follows: TGTGCCACGGGGACTAGCGGGACCTACGAGCAGTACTTC.

This chain links TRBV28 with TRBJ1-2; 8 positions agree with TRBD1. Germline CDR1 is MDHEN and CDR2 is SYDVKM. The CDR3 covers 13 residues. V lost 10 bases to trimming and J lost 4 bases; unmatched junction nucleotides: 8. CDR3 in amino acids: CAIPTQGGYGYTF. The DNA of the CDR3 is TGTGCCATCCCGACACAGGGGGGCTATGGCTACACCTTC.